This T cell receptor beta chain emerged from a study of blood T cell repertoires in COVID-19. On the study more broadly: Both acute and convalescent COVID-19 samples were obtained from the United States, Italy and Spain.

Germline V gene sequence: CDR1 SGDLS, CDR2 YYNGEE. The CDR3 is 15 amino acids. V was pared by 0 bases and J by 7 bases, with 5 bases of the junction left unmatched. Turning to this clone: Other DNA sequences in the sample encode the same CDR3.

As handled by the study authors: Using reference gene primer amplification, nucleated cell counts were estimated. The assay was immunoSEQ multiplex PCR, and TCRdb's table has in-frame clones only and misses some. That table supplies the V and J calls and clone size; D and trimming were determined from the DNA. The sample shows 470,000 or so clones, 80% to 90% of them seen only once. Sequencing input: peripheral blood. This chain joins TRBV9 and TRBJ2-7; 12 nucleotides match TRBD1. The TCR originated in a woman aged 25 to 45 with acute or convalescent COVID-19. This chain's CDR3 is CASSVGGQGAREQYF. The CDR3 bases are TGTGCCAGCAGCGTAGGGGGACAGGGGGCAAGAGAGCAGTACTTC.